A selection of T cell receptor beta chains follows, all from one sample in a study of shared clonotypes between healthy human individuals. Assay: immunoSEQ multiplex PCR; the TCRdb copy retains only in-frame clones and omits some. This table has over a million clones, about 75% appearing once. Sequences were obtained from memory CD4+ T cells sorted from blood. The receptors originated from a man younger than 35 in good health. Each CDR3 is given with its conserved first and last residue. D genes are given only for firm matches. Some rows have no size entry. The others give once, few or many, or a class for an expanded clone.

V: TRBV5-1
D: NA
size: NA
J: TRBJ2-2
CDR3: CASSWTPNTGELFF
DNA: TGCGCCAGCAGCTGGACCCCGAACACCGGGGAGCTGTTTTTT

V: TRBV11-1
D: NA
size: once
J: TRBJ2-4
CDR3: CASSSTIGHDGIQYF
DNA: TGTGCCAGCAGCTCAACGATCGGACACGATGGGATTCAGTACTTC

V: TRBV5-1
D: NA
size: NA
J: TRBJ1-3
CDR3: CASSLAGPPGNTIYF
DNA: TGCGCCAGCAGCTTGGCCGGGCCCCCTGGAAACACCATATATTTT

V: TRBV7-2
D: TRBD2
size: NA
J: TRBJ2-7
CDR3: CASSLKSPTSGRNKQYF
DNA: TGTGCCAGCAGCTTAAAGTCTCCGACTAGCGGGAGGAACAAGCAGTACTTC

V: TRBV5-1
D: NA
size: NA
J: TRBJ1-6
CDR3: CASSPFPVVANNSPLHF
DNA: TGCGCCAGCAGCCCTTTCCCGGTCGTCGCTAATAATTCACCCCTCCACTTT

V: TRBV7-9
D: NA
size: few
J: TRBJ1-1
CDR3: CASSSRPNTEAFF
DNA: TGTGCCAGCAGCTCCAGACCGAACACTGAAGCTTTCTTT

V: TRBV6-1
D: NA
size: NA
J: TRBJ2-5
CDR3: CASRQVGQETQYF
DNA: TGTGCCAGCAGACAGGTCGGTCAAGAGACCCAGTACTTC

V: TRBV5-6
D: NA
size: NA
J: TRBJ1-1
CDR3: CASSLYQGEAFF
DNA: TGTGCCAGCAGCTTGTACCAGGGAGAAGCTTTCTTT

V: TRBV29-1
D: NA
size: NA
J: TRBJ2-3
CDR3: CSVEDDYLSTDTQYF
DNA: TGCAGCGTTGAAGACGACTACCTTAGCACAGATACGCAGTATTTT

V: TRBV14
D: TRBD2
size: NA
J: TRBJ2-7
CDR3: CASSQDQPSGTRYEQYF
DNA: TGTGCCAGCAGCCAAGATCAGCCTAGCGGCACCCGGTACGAGCAGTACTTC

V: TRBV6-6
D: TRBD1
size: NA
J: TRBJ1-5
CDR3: CASSSTGGSNQPQHF
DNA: TGTGCCAGCAGTTCAACAGGGGGCAGCAATCAGCCCCAGCATTTT

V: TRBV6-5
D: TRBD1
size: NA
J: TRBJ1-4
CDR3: CASSYSSGTGNEKLFF
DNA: TGTGCCAGCAGTTACTCGAGCGGGACAGGGAACGAAAAACTGTTTTTT

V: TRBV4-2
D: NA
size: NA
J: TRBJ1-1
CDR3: CASSQDLVRDTEAFF
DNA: TGTGCCAGCAGCCAAGATCTAGTGAGGGACACTGAAGCTTTCTTT

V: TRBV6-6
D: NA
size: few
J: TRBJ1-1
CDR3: CASTPWTANTEAFF
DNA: TGTGCCAGCACCCCGTGGACGGCGAACACTGAAGCTTTCTTT

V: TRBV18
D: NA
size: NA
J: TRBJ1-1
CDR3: CASSLVMNTEAFF
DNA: TGTGCCAGCTCACTCGTAATGAACACTGAAGCTTTCTTT

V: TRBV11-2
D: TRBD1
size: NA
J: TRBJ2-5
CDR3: CASSPQGDQYF
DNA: TGTGCCAGCAGCCCCCAGGGGGACCAGTACTTC

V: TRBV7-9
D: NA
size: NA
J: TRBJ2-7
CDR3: CASSLDQGHEQYF
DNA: TGTGCCAGCAGCTTAGATCAGGGGCACGAGCAGTACTTC

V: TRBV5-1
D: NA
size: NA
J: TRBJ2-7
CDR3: CASSLTATTGEQYF
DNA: TGCGCCAGCAGCTTAACAGCGACCACCGGCGAGCAGTACTTC

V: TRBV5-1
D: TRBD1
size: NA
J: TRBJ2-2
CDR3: CASSLGRGRHSGELFF
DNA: TGCGCCAGCAGCTTGGGTAGGGGGCGCCATAGCGGGGAGCTGTTTTTT

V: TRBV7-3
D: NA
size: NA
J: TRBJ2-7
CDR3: CASSLILEISSYEQYF
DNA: TGTGCCAGCAGCTTAATACTGGAGATTAGCTCCTACGAGCAGTACTTC

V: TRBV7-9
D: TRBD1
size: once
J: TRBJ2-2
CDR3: CASSLDRVGTGELFF
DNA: TGTGCCAGCAGCTTGGACAGGGTTGGCACCGGGGAGCTGTTTTTT

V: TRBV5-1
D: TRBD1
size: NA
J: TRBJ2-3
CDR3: CASSLRTGATDTQYF
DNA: TGCGCCAGCAGCTTACGGACAGGGGCCACAGATACGCAGTATTTT